These T cell receptor beta chains were read from a single sample in a study of blood T cell repertoires in COVID-19. Profiled with immunoSEQ multiplex PCR; TCRdb holds only in-frame clones, not every one. The sample consists of 250,000 to 300,000 clones, roughly 80% of them appearing once. Sequenced: PBMCs or T cells enriched from blood (not recorded which). The origin of the receptors is a man in his forties who had been exposed to COVID-19. Both conserved end residues are part of each CDR3. Each record gives: V gene, CDR3 protein.

V gene: TRBV7-7
CDR3 protein: CASSPGLETQYF

V gene: TRBV7-8
CDR3 protein: CASSYQTGNNQPQHF

V gene: TRBV2
CDR3 protein: CASRTPGLVGYNEQFF

V gene: TRBV15
CDR3 protein: CATSRAPFGVSNQPQHF

V gene: TRBV30
CDR3 protein: CAWSAKTGNYGYTF

V gene: TRBV7-9
CDR3 protein: CASSERRGNYGYTF

V gene: TRBV10-3
CDR3 protein: CAISDSSGQETQYF

V gene: TRBV7-3
CDR3 protein: CASSFFSGLAGSELFF

V gene: TRBV6-1
CDR3 protein: CASSERWLAGGSSYNEQFF

V gene: TRBV6-1
CDR3 protein: CASSESMGQVNEPQHF

V gene: TRBV4-2
CDR3 protein: CASSQDSARETQYF

V gene: TRBV6-6
CDR3 protein: CASSRRGQGSSWGQNTEAFF

V gene: TRBV6-5
CDR3 protein: CASSYERQHYNEQFF

V gene: TRBV7-9
CDR3 protein: CASSRQTGMSQPQHF